The 26 T cell receptor beta chains listed next were all sequenced from one sample in a study of pediatric ulcerative colitis. The assay was immunoSEQ multiplex PCR, and TCRdb's table has in-frame clones only and misses some. The table includes tens of thousands of clones, over 70% detected once. Sequencing used blood. These receptors came from a boy between 5 and 17 years old with moderate ulcerative colitis.

The chain recombines TRBV7-2 with TRBJ2-7, with 13 nucleotides matching TRBD2. Germline values: CDR1 SGHTA, CDR2 FQGNSA. With V trimmed by 5 bases and J by 4 bases, 8 bases remained unmatched. The CDR3 consists of 16 residues. The chain's CDR3 is CASSRDELAGGYEQYF. Here the CDR3 DNA reads TGTGCCAGCAGCCGAGACGAACTAGCGGGGGGGTACGAGCAGTACTTC.

This chain uses TRBV6-4 with TRBJ2-5; 7 bases line up with TRBD2. This CDR3 has 13 amino acids. The germline V gene encodes CDR1 MRHNA and CDR2 SNTAGT. Germline trimming cut 5 bases from V and 1 base from J; bases unmatched to any gene: 1. CDR3 coding DNA: TGTGCCAGCAGTCGGGAGGTCCAAGAGACCCAGTACTTC. The encoded protein is CASSREVQETQYF.

This chain uses TRBV5-3 with TRBJ1-5; D remains ambiguous. TRBV5-3 has ORF status, its function being uncertain. CDR3 length: 18 residues. Between the trimmed V and J ends, which lost 1 base and 1 base, there was a span of 18 bases. Here the CDR3 DNA reads TGTGCCAGAAGCTTGAACAGACAATTTTTCTTGAGCAATCAGCCCCAGCATTTT. Translation: CARSLNRQFFLSNQPQHF.

This clone was recorded once. The CDR3 region has the DNA TGTGCCAGCAGCTTAGGGCCCGGCGGGGGGCTGTACGAGCAGTACTTC. As protein: CASSLGPGGGLYEQYF. The rearrangement joins TRBV7-9 to TRBJ2-7; TRBD2 agrees at 8 bases. The CDR3 consists of 16 residues. Trimming took 1 base from V and 4 from J; bases not matched to a gene: 9. The germline gives CDR1 SEHNR, CDR2 FQNEAQ (reference sequence). The full variable domain, rest sourced from reference TRBV7-9 and TRBJ2-7, is DTGVSQNPRHKITKRGQNVTFRCDPISEHNRLYWYRQTLGQGPEFLTYFQNEAQLEKSRLLSDRFSAERPKGSFSTLEIQRTEQGDSAMYLCASSLGPGGGLYEQYFGPGTRLTVT.

V usage is TRBV19 and J usage is TRBJ1-5; maybe TRBD1 (5 bases). CDR1 LNHDA and CDR2 SQIVND come from the germline V gene (reference sequence). V shed 7 bases and J shed 0 bases, with 13 bases lying between them. The CDR3 extends over 15 amino acids. CDR3 bases: TGTGCCAGTACTACGACAGAGTATAGCAATCAGCCCCAGCATTTT. Its protein is CASTTTEYSNQPQHF.

This chain connects TRBV7-3 to TRBJ2-1; no definite D call. This CDR3 spans 15 amino acids. Trimming took 2 bases from V and 0 from J, leaving 8 bases between them. The germline V gene has CDR1 SGHTA and CDR2 FQGTGA. CDR3 region: CASSLGMASYNEQFF. Written as DNA, the CDR3 is TGTGCCAGCAGCTTAGGGATGGCCTCCTACAATGAGCAGTTCTTC. The entire variable domain, with the rest obtained from reference TRBV7-3 and TRBJ2-1, is as follows: GAGVSQTPSNKVTEKGKYVELRCDPISGHTALYWYRQSLGQGPEFLIYFQGTGAADDSGLPNDRFFAVRPEGSVSTLKIQRTERGDSAVYLCASSLGMASYNEQFFGPGTRLTVL.

V gene TRBV7-2 combines with J gene TRBJ1-1, with TRBD1 as a possible D gene (5 bases). This CDR3 has 16 residues. The germline gives CDR1 SGHTA, CDR2 FQGNSA. Deletions cut 3 bases from V and 0 bases from J, with 14 bases between. In nucleotides, the CDR3 is TGTGCCAGCAGCTTGGACGGGGGTAGGATGAACACTGAAGCTTTCTTT. This encodes CASSLDGGRMNTEAFF. Complete variable domain (other parts from reference TRBV7-2 and TRBJ1-1): GAGVSQSPSNKVTEKGKDVELRCDPISGHTALYWYRQSLGQGLEFLIYFQGNSAPDKSGLPSDRFSAERTGGSVSTLTIQRTQQEDSAVYLCASSLDGGRMNTEAFFGQGTRLTVV.

The rearrangement joins TRBV19 to TRBJ2-7; perhaps TRBD2 as D (5 bases). The CDR3 extends over 14 amino acids. Germline CDR1 and CDR2: LNHDA and SQIVND (reference sequence). Trimming pared 3 bases from V and 6 bases from J, leaving 15 bases between. The CDR3 region is CASSIVLAPAEQYF. The CDR3 DNA reads TGTGCCAGTAGTATCGTCCTAGCTCCAGCCGAGCAGTACTTC.

This chain joins TRBV19 and TRBJ2-1, with D perhaps TRBD1 (5 bases). The germline CDR1 and CDR2 sequences are LNHDA and SQIVND (reference sequence). V lost 4 bases and J 0 bases, leaving 10 bases between the germline ends. CDR3 length: 15 amino acids. Here the CDR3 reads CASSNDDSSYNEQFF. The CDR3 bases are TGTGCCAGTAGTAATGACGACAGCTCCTACAATGAGCAGTTCTTC.

The J gene is TRBJ1-5, the V gene TRBV30; 7 nucleotides line up with TRBD1. CDR3 length equals 13 residues. Per germline, CDR1 GTSNPN and CDR2 SVGIG (reference sequence). V was pared by 2 bases and J by 6 bases, with 4 bases of the junction left unmatched. The CDR3 protein is CAWSSTGSQPQHF. The DNA for the CDR3 is TGTGCCTGGAGTTCGACAGGGAGTCAGCCCCAGCATTTT.

J is TRBJ1-4 and V is TRBV2; 7 positions agree with TRBD1. CDR3 size: 16 residues. V dropped 3 bases and J dropped 3; count of bases not matched to a gene: 7. CDR1 SNHLY and CDR2 FYNNEI come from the germline V gene. CDR3 in amino acids: CASSERQGPPNEKLFF. The CDR3 nucleotides are TGTGCCAGCAGTGAGAGACAGGGCCCTCCTAATGAAAAACTGTTTTTT.

The V gene is TRBV7-9, the J gene TRBJ1-5; D is perhaps TRBD1 (6 bases). V was shortened by 5 bases and J by 3 bases, with 17 bases between the two germline ends. Germline lookup yields CDR1 SEHNR and CDR2 FQNEAQ (reference sequence). This CDR3 region has 16 residues. The CDR3 sequence is CASSAHGKGVNQPQHF. DNA for the CDR3: TGTGCCAGCAGCGCTCACGGGAAGGGGGTCAATCAGCCCCAGCATTTT.

The chain links TRBV4-1 to TRBJ1-5; D is unclear. Germline CDR1 and CDR2: MGHRA and YSYEKL. V lost 1 base, J lost 0 bases, and 10 bases lay in between. CDR3 length: 16 residues. The CDR3 is CASSQAGGNSNQPQHF. Here the CDR3 DNA reads TGCGCCAGCAGCCAAGCCGGTGGAAATAGCAATCAGCCCCAGCATTTT.

V usage is TRBV23-1 and J usage is TRBJ1-5, with 7 bases fitting TRBD1. TRBV23-1 counts as an open reading frame of uncertain function. The CDR3 extends over 13 amino acids. V lost 10 bases, J lost 2 bases, and 5 bases stayed unmatched. The CDR3 DNA reads as TGCGCCAACCAAGGACAGGGCAATCAGCCCCAGCATTTT. This gives the protein CANQGQGNQPQHF.

The chain has TRBV5-4 and TRBJ2-7; D call uncertain. Germline values: CDR1 SGHNT, CDR2 YYREEE (reference sequence). Deletions cut 4 bases from V and 0 bases from J, with 14 bases between. The CDR3 has 15 amino acids. CDR3 amino acids: CASSPGLTSSYEQYF. The CDR3 nucleotides are TGTGCCAGCAGCCCGGGTCTGACAAGCTCCTACGAGCAGTACTTC.

CDR3 sequence (DNA): TGTGCCAGCAGCCAAGGGCTTGGCGCTTCCTACAATGAGCAGTTCTTC. This translates into CASSQGLGASYNEQFF. The chain links TRBV4-2 to TRBJ2-1; D is uncertain. With 1 base removed from V and 1 base from J, the gap between germline ends came to 11 bases. The CDR3 has 16 residues. Germline CDR1 LGHNA, CDR2 YNFKEQ.

This clone was counted a few times. The chain uses TRBV18 and TRBJ1-2; no clear D gene. Germline-derived CDR1 and CDR2 are KGHSH and LQKENI. V was clipped by 5 bases and J by 9 bases, with 28 bases between them. This CDR3 contains 17 residues. CDR3 coding DNA: TGTGCCAGCTCAATAGACTCGACCCGGACGGGGAAGATGCGCTACACCTTC. Encoded protein: CASSIDSTRTGKMRYTF.

This clone was observed a handful of times. The V and J genes are TRBV5-1 and TRBJ1-1, with D unresolved. Germline-derived CDR1 and CDR2 are SGHRS and YFSETQ. Trimming took off 6 bases at V and 2 bases at J, with 11 bases between the two ends. There are 13 residues in the CDR3. CDR3 in DNA: TGCGCCAGCACCCTGGGCAGCAACACTGAAGCTTTCTTT. Protein product: CASTLGSNTEAFF.

This sequence joins TRBV6-1 and TRBJ1-6, with a weak D call TRBD1 (6 bases). Per germline, CDR1 MNHNS and CDR2 SASEGT. The CDR3 consists of 13 residues. Trimming removed 6 bases at V and 7 bases at J, with 10 bases between. The CDR3 DNA reads TGTGCCAGCAGCGACAGGAAAAATTCACCCCTCCACTTT. Translating it yields CASSDRKNSPLHF.

This clone was seen more than once but under ten times. CDR3 DNA sequence: TGCGCCAGCAGCCAAGTAGACAGTCTCATAGGTCGAGCTTTCTTT. It codes for CASSQVDSLIGRAFF. V usage is TRBV4-1 and J usage is TRBJ1-1; tentatively, D is TRBD1 (5 bases). The CDR3 has 15 residues. Germline assignment: CDR1 MGHRA and CDR2 YSYEKL. V shed 1 base and J shed 10 bases, with 19 bases lying between them.

The rearrangement joins TRBV7-2 to TRBJ1-4; possible D gene TRBD1, 5 bases. This CDR3 is 15 amino acids long. CDR1 and CDR2 from the germline V gene are SGHTA and FQGNSA. V dropped 5 bases and J dropped 4 bases, with 14 bases sitting between them. The CDR3 DNA follows: TGTGCCAGCAGCCTCGATTTTAGGGGTAATGAAAAACTGTTTTTT. This encodes CASSLDFRGNEKLFF.

The gene calls are TRBV27 and TRBJ2-6, with 8 bases that match TRBD1. Trimming cost V 0 bases and J 3 bases; bases outside gene matches: 10. This CDR3 is 19 amino acids long. CDR1 and CDR2 (germline): MNHEY, SMNVEV (reference sequence). The CDR3 DNA follows: TGTGCCAGCAGTTTATCTACCCGGTTAGGACAGGGTGGGGCCAACGTCCTGACTTTC. This sequence encodes CASSLSTRLGQGGANVLTF.

This clone has just one count. The CDR3 sequence is CASSASGLFTDTQYF. CDR3 sequence (DNA): TGTGCCAGCAGCGCCTCAGGACTGTTTACAGATACGCAGTATTTT. V and J are TRBV14 and TRBJ2-3; TRBD2 might be the D (5 bases). In germline, CDR1 is SGHDN, CDR2 FVKESK. The CDR3 runs 15 residues. The V end lost 5 bases, the J end lost 3 bases, and 15 bases lay between the germline ends. The complete variable domain, with remaining parts taken from reference TRBV14 and TRBJ2-3, reads EAGVTQFPSHSVIEKGQTVTLRCDPISGHDNLYWYRRVMGKEIKFLLHFVKESKQDESGMPNNRFLAERTGGTYSTLKVQPAELEDSGVYFCASSASGLFTDTQYFGPGTRLTVL.

The J gene is TRBJ2-4, the V gene TRBV6-6, with 8 bases identical to TRBD1. Unmatched junction bases numbered 4, after V lost 3 bases and J lost 0 bases. Germline-derived CDR1 and CDR2 are MNHNY and SVGAGI (reference sequence). This CDR3 has 16 residues. The CDR3 reads CASSYPGQVAKNIQYF. The CDR3 bases are TGTGCCAGCAGTTATCCGGGACAGGTAGCCAAAAACATTCAGTACTTC.

This clone showed up just once. The J gene is TRBJ2-5, the V gene TRBV7-6; D unclear. Germline V CDR1 and CDR2: SGHVS, FNYEAQ. CDR3 size: 11 residues. The germline V and J ends were trimmed by 5 bases and 4 bases, with 5 bases remaining between them. The CDR3 protein is CASSRGETQYF. The CDR3 coding sequence is TGTGCCAGCAGCCGCGGAGAGACCCAGTACTTC.

The chain has TRBV7-9 and TRBJ1-5, with 7 bases matching TRBD1. The germline V gene encodes CDR1 SEHNR and CDR2 FQNEAQ (reference sequence). Trimming at V came to 0 bases and at J to 7 bases, leaving 9 bases not matched to a gene. The CDR3 length is 16 residues. DNA for the CDR3: TGTGCCAGCAGCTTAGCAGGGGGCAATCTGTTGCAGCCCCAGCATTTT. It codes for CASSLAGGNLLQPQHF.